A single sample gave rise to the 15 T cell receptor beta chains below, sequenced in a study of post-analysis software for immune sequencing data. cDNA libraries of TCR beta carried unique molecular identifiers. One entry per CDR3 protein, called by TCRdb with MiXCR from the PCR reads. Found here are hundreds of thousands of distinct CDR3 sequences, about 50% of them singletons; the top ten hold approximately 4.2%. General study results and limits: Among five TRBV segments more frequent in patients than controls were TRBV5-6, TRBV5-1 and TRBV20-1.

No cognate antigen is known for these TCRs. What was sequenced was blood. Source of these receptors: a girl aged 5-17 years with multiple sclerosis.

The CDR3: CASSLYLAGDNEQFF. The CDR3 DNA sequence: TGTGCCAGCAGCTTGTATCTAGCGGGAGACAATGAGCAGTTCTTC. The chain uses TRBV5-5 and TRBJ2-1; 10 nucleotides line up with TRBD2. Losses at the gene ends were 1 base for V and 5 bases for J; bases not matched to a gene: 3. The CDR3 contains 15 residues. Germline assignment: CDR1 SGHKS and CDR2 YYEKEE (reference sequence).

CDR3 loop: CSASKDRDGNNEQFF. The CDR3 nucleotides read TGCAGTGCGAGTAAGGACAGGGACGGGAACAATGAGCAGTTCTTC. The chain uses TRBV20-1 and TRBJ2-1; 8 nucleotides align to TRBD1. This CDR3 has 15 amino acids. V dropped 6 bases and J dropped 5; count of bases not matched to a gene: 12. Germline V CDR1 and CDR2: DFQATT, SNEGSKA (reference sequence).

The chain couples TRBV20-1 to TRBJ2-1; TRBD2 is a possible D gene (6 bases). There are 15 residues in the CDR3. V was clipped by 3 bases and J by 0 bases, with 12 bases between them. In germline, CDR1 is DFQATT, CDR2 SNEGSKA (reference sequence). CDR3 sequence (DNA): TGCAGTGCTAGCCGTCCGGGGGTCTCCTACAATGAGCAGTTCTTC. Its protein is CSASRPGVSYNEQFF.

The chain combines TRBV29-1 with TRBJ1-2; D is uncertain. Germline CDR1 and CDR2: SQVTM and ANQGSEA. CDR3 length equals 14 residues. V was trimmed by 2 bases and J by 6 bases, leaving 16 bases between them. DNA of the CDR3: TGCAGCGTTGAACGGGTTTCCCGTAGGGATGGCTACACCTTC. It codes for CSVERVSRRDGYTF. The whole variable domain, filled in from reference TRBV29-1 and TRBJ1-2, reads SAVISQKPSRDICQRGTSLTIQCQVDSQVTMMFWYRQQPGQSLTLIATANQGSEATYESGFVIDKFPISRPNLTFSTLTVSNMSPEDSSIYLCSVERVSRRDGYTFGSGTRLTVV.

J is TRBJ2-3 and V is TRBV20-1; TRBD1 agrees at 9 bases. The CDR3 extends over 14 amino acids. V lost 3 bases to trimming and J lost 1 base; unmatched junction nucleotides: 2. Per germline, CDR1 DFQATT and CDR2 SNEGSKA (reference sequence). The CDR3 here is CSASYRGRTDTQYF. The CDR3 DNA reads TGCAGTGCTAGCTACAGGGGGCGCACAGATACGCAGTATTTT.

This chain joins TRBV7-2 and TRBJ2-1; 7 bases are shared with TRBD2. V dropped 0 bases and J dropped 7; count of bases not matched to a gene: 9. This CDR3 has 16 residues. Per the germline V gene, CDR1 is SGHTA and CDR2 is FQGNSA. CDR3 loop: CASSLAGRAGWNEQFF. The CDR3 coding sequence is TGTGCCAGCAGCTTAGCGGGGCGAGCGGGATGGAATGAGCAGTTCTTC.

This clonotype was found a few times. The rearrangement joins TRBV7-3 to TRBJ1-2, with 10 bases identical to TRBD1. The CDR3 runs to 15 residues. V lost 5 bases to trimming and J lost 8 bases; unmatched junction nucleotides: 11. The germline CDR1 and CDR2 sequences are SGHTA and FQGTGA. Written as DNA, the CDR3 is TGTGCCAGCAGCCCAACCGGGACAGGGGTTCAGGGCTACACCTTC. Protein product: CASSPTGTGVQGYTF.

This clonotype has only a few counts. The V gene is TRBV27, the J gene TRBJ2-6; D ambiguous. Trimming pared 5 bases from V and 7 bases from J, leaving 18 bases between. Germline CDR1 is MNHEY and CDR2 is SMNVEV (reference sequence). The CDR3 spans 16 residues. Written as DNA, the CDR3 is TGTGCCAGCAGTCTACTCCCTCGGCCAGGAGCCAACGTCCTGACTTTC. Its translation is CASSLLPRPGANVLTF.

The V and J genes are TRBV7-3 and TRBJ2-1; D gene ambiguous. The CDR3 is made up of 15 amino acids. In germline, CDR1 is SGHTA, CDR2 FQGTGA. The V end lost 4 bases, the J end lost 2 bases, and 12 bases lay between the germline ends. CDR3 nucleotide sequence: TGTGCCAGCAGCTCCCGGGTGGTCCCCTACAATGAGCAGTTCTTC. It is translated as CASSSRVVPYNEQFF.

This chain's CDR3 is CASSYAGQGGYGYTF. CDR3 nucleotides: TGCGCCAGCAGCTACGCCGGACAGGGAGGCTATGGCTACACCTTC. V gene TRBV5-1 combines with J gene TRBJ1-2; 8 bases agree with TRBD1. Germline V gives CDR1 SGHRS, CDR2 YFSETQ. With 3 bases clipped from V and 4 bases from J, the junction kept 8 bases outside the gene matches. The CDR3 length is 15 residues. The entire variable domain, with the rest obtained from reference TRBV5-1 and TRBJ1-2, is as follows: KAGVTQTPRYLIKTRGQQVTLSCSPISGHRSVSWYQQTPGQGLQFLFEYFSETQRNKGNFPGRFSGRQFSNSRSEMNVSTLELGDSALYLCASSYAGQGGYGYTFGSGTRLTVV.

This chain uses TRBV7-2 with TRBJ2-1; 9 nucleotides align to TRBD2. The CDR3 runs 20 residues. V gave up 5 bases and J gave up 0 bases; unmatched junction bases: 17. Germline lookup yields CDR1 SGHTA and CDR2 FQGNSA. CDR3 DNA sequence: TGTGCCAGCAGCCTACTAGTGGGACTAGCATCAAAGAGCTCCTACAATGAGCAGTTCTTC. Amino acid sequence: CASSLLVGLASKSSYNEQFF.

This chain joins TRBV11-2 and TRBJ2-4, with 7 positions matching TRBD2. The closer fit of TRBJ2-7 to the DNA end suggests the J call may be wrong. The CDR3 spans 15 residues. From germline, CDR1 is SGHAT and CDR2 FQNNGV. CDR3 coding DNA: TGTGCCAGCAGCTTAGATAGAAGCGGGGTTTACGAGCAGTACTTC. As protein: CASSLDRSGVYEQYF.

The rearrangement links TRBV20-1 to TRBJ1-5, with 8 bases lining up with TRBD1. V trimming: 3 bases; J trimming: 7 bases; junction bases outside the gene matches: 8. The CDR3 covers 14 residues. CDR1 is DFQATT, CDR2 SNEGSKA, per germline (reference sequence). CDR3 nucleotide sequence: TGCAGTGCTAGTTCCGGACAGGGAGGGCAGCCCCAGCATTTT. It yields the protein CSASSGQGGQPQHF.

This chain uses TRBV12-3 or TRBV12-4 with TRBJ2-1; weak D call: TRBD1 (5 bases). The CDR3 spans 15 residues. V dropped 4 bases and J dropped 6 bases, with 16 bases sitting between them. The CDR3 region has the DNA TGTGCCAGCAGTTATCAATTAGGGGTACGCAATGAGCAGTTCTTC. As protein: CASSYQLGVRNEQFF.

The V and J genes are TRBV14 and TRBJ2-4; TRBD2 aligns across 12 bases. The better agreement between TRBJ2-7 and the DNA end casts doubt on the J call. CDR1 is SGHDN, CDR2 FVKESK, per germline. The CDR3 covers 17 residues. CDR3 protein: CASSRATTSGGWYEQYF. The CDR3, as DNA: TGTGCCAGCAGCCGGGCTACGACTAGCGGGGGATGGTACGAGCAGTACTTC.